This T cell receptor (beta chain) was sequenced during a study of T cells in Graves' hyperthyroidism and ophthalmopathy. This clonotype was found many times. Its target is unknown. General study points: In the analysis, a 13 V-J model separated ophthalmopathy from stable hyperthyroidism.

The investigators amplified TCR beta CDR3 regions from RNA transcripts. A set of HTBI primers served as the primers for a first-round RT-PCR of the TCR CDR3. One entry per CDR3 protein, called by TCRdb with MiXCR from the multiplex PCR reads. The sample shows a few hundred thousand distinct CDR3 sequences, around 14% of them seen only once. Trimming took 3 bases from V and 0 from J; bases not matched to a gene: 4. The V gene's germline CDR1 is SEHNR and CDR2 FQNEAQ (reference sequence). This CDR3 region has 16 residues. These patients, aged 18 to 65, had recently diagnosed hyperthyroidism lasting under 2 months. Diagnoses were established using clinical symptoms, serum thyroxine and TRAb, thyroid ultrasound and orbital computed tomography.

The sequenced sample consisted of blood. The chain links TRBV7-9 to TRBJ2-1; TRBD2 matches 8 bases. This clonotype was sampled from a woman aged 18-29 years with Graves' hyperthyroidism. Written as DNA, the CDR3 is TGTGCCAGCAGCTTGATAGCGGGGACCTCCTACAATGAGCAGTTCTTC. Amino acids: CASSLIAGTSYNEQFF.